Listed below are T cell receptor beta chains from one sample, sequenced in a study of control samples from healthy donors and cancer patients. The data were produced by immunoSEQ multiplex PCR, yet TCRdb's version contains in-frame clones alone and is incomplete. The sample carries roughly 450,000 clones, approximately 92% recorded once. Material: PBMCs. The receptors were gathered from a man aged 40-55 years with head and neck cancer. CDR3s include the opening cysteine and the closing phenylalanine or tryptophan. D genes are given only for firm matches. Expanded clones are given a class, and other clones once, few, many or no size at all.

len: 15; abundance: NA; d_gene: TRBD2; j_gene: TRBJ2-7; v_gene: TRBV6-5; CDR3nt: TGTGCCAGCAGTCTCACTAGCGGGTTGCTTCGCGAGCAGTACTTC; CDR3aa: CASSLTSGLLREQYF
len: 18; abundance: NA; d_gene: TRBD1; j_gene: TRBJ1-5; v_gene: TRBV18; CDR3nt: TGTGCCAGCTCACAGACAGGGGGCGCGAGCTCGGGCAATCAGCCCCAGCATTTT; CDR3aa: CASSQTGGASSGNQPQHF
len: 13; abundance: NA; d_gene: NA; j_gene: TRBJ2-3; v_gene: TRBV18; CDR3nt: TGTGCCAGCTCACCAAGCCTGTCAGATACGCAGTATTTT; CDR3aa: CASSPSLSDTQYF
len: 16; abundance: NA; d_gene: TRBD1; j_gene: TRBJ2-3; v_gene: TRBV25-1; CDR3nt: TGTGCCAGCAGTGAAGGGACAGGGCTGAGCACAGATACGCAGTATTTT; CDR3aa: CASSEGTGLSTDTQYF
len: 16; abundance: few; d_gene: TRBD1; j_gene: TRBJ2-7; v_gene: TRBV5-1; CDR3nt: TGCGCCAGCAGCCGTAGATCTACAGGGGCATTCTACGAGCAGTACTTC; CDR3aa: CASSRRSTGAFYEQYF
len: 13; abundance: NA; d_gene: NA; j_gene: TRBJ1-5; v_gene: TRBV12-3/TRBV12-4; CDR3nt: TGTGCCAGCAGTTTAAGGGGAATGCAGCCCCAGCATTTT; CDR3aa: CASSLRGMQPQHF
len: 14; abundance: NA; d_gene: TRBD2; j_gene: TRBJ2-2; v_gene: TRBV2; CDR3nt: TGTGCCAGCAAGGGACTAAGTCAAACCGGGGAGCTGTTTTTT; CDR3aa: CASKGLSQTGELFF
len: 18; abundance: NA; d_gene: NA; j_gene: TRBJ1-5; v_gene: TRBV21-1; CDR3nt: TGTGCCAGCAGCAAGCCCGCGATTGACAGGGGGGACGATCAGCCCCAGCATTTT; CDR3aa: CASSKPAIDRGDDQPQHF
len: 14; abundance: few; d_gene: NA; j_gene: TRBJ2-3; v_gene: TRBV27; CDR3nt: TGTGCCAGCAGTTGGCAGGGATACACAGATACGCAGTATTTT; CDR3aa: CASSWQGYTDTQYF
len: 14; abundance: NA; d_gene: NA; j_gene: TRBJ2-1; v_gene: TRBV7-9; CDR3nt: TGTGCCAGCAGCCCGCTGTCTGCGGTCAATGAGCAGTTCTTC; CDR3aa: CASSPLSAVNEQFF
len: 14; abundance: NA; d_gene: NA; j_gene: TRBJ2-2; v_gene: TRBV24-1; CDR3nt: TGTGCCACCAGTTCCCCTAGGGACACCGGGGAGCTGTTTTTT; CDR3aa: CATSSPRDTGELFF
len: 15; abundance: NA; d_gene: TRBD2; j_gene: TRBJ2-1; v_gene: TRBV12-5; CDR3nt: TGTGCTAGTGGTAAGGGACTAGCGGTTTACAATGAGCAGTTCTTC; CDR3aa: CASGKGLAVYNEQFF
len: 15; abundance: NA; d_gene: TRBD2; j_gene: TRBJ2-1; v_gene: TRBV27; CDR3nt: TGTGCCAGCAGCCGCGGGACTAGCGGATACAATGAGCAGTTCTTC; CDR3aa: CASSRGTSGYNEQFF
len: 14; abundance: NA; d_gene: NA; j_gene: TRBJ1-5; v_gene: TRBV3-1/TRBV3-2; CDR3nt: TGTGCCAGCAGCCAAGTCAGTGCAGAGGGACCCCAGCATTTT; CDR3aa: CASSQVSAEGPQHF
len: 16; abundance: once; d_gene: NA; j_gene: TRBJ2-1; v_gene: TRBV10-1; CDR3nt: TGCGCCAGCAGTGAGAGTGGTGCAGGGCGGTTCAATGAGCAGTTCTTC; CDR3aa: CASSESGAGRFNEQFF
len: 15; abundance: NA; d_gene: NA; j_gene: TRBJ1-1; v_gene: TRBV7-9; CDR3nt: TGTGCCAGCAGCCCCCCGGCAGGGCAGCGGACTGAAGCTTTCTTT; CDR3aa: CASSPPAGQRTEAFF
len: 17; abundance: NA; d_gene: NA; j_gene: TRBJ1-4; v_gene: TRBV4-1; CDR3nt: TGCGCCAGCAGCCAAGCTCTGGGTGGGGCAACTAATGAAAAACTGTTTTTT; CDR3aa: CASSQALGGATNEKLFF
len: 13; abundance: NA; d_gene: NA; j_gene: TRBJ2-7; v_gene: TRBV10-3; CDR3nt: TGTGCCATCAAGGGCGGACGGGACTACGAGCAGTACTTC; CDR3aa: CAIKGGRDYEQYF
len: 12; abundance: NA; d_gene: NA; j_gene: TRBJ1-1; v_gene: TRBV12-3/TRBV12-4; CDR3nt: TGTGCCAGCAGTTTCCCGAACACTGAAGCTTTCTTT; CDR3aa: CASSFPNTEAFF
len: 16; abundance: NA; d_gene: NA; j_gene: TRBJ2-6; v_gene: TRBV7-3; CDR3nt: TGTGCCAGCAGCTTAGAGCGTGTCTCTGGGGCCAACGTCCTGACTTTC; CDR3aa: CASSLERVSGANVLTF
len: 14; abundance: many; d_gene: TRBD2; j_gene: TRBJ2-3; v_gene: TRBV2; CDR3nt: TGTGCCAGCAGTGAAAGCGGGAGTACAGATACGCAGTATTTT; CDR3aa: CASSESGSTDTQYF
len: 15; abundance: NA; d_gene: NA; j_gene: TRBJ1-5; v_gene: TRBV5-6; CDR3nt: TGTGCCAGCAGCCCGGGGGGGGTTGCCGTTCAGCCCCAGCATTTT; CDR3aa: CASSPGGVAVQPQHF
len: 15; abundance: NA; d_gene: TRBD1; j_gene: TRBJ2-2; v_gene: TRBV5-6; CDR3nt: TGTGCCAGCAGCTTGGTGGGACAGGGAACCGGGGAGCTGTTTTTT; CDR3aa: CASSLVGQGTGELFF
len: 15; abundance: NA; d_gene: NA; j_gene: TRBJ2-7; v_gene: TRBV28; CDR3nt: TGTGCCAGCGGCACATTTGGGGGACCGGTCCACGAGCAGTACTTC; CDR3aa: CASGTFGGPVHEQYF
len: 15; abundance: NA; d_gene: TRBD1; j_gene: TRBJ1-5; v_gene: TRBV19; CDR3nt: TGTGCCAGTACCGGGGGACAGGGGTCTGCTCAGCCCCAGCATTTT; CDR3aa: CASTGGQGSAQPQHF
len: 11; abundance: NA; d_gene: NA; j_gene: TRBJ1-3; v_gene: TRBV24-1; CDR3nt: TGTGCCACCCGATCTGGAAACACCATATATTTT; CDR3aa: CATRSGNTIYF
len: 14; abundance: NA; d_gene: NA; j_gene: TRBJ1-2; v_gene: TRBV7-2; CDR3nt: TGTGCCAGCAGCTCGATACAGCATAACTATGGCTACACCTTC; CDR3aa: CASSSIQHNYGYTF
len: 14; abundance: NA; d_gene: NA; j_gene: TRBJ1-2; v_gene: TRBV19; CDR3nt: TGTGCCAGTAGATCCCCGGGGGCGAACTATGGCTACACCTTC; CDR3aa: CASRSPGANYGYTF
len: 14; abundance: NA; d_gene: TRBD2; j_gene: TRBJ2-5; v_gene: TRBV5-6; CDR3nt: TGTGCCAGCAGCTCAATAGCGGGAGAAGAGACCCAGTACTTC; CDR3aa: CASSSIAGEETQYF
len: 11; abundance: NA; d_gene: NA; j_gene: TRBJ2-7; v_gene: TRBV28; CDR3nt: TGTGCCAGCAGTAAATCCTACGAGCAGTACTTC; CDR3aa: CASSKSYEQYF
len: 15; abundance: NA; d_gene: TRBD2; j_gene: TRBJ2-1; v_gene: TRBV9; CDR3nt: TGTGCCAGCAGCGCACTAGCGGGAGGCGGCAATGAGCAGTTCTTC; CDR3aa: CASSALAGGGNEQFF
len: 15; abundance: once; d_gene: NA; j_gene: TRBJ2-7; v_gene: TRBV5-1; CDR3nt: TGCGCCAGCAGCTTGACGGGGGCTCTCGACGGCGAGCAGTACTTC; CDR3aa: CASSLTGALDGEQYF
len: 14; abundance: NA; d_gene: NA; j_gene: TRBJ2-5; v_gene: TRBV27; CDR3nt: TGTGCCAGCAGTTTATGGTCCGGTGGGGAGACCCAGTACTTC; CDR3aa: CASSLWSGGETQYF
len: 16; abundance: NA; d_gene: NA; j_gene: TRBJ1-2; v_gene: TRBV4-1; CDR3nt: TGCGCCAGCAGCCAAACAGCGACCGGGGCCCTTTATGGCTACACCTTC; CDR3aa: CASSQTATGALYGYTF
len: 16; abundance: NA; d_gene: NA; j_gene: TRBJ2-1; v_gene: TRBV6-2/TRBV6-3; CDR3nt: TGTGCCAGCAGTTCGCGGCGGGGCCCCTCCTACAATGAGCAGTTCTTC; CDR3aa: CASSSRRGPSYNEQFF
len: 15; abundance: NA; d_gene: NA; j_gene: TRBJ2-5; v_gene: TRBV5-1; CDR3nt: TGCGCCAGCAGCTCTTGGGCACAGCCCCAAGAGACCCAGTACTTC; CDR3aa: CASSSWAQPQETQYF
len: 15; abundance: NA; d_gene: NA; j_gene: TRBJ2-1; v_gene: TRBV11-3; CDR3nt: TGTGCCAGCAGCTCAGGGGTTACCACTTACAATGAGCAGTTCTTC; CDR3aa: CASSSGVTTYNEQFF